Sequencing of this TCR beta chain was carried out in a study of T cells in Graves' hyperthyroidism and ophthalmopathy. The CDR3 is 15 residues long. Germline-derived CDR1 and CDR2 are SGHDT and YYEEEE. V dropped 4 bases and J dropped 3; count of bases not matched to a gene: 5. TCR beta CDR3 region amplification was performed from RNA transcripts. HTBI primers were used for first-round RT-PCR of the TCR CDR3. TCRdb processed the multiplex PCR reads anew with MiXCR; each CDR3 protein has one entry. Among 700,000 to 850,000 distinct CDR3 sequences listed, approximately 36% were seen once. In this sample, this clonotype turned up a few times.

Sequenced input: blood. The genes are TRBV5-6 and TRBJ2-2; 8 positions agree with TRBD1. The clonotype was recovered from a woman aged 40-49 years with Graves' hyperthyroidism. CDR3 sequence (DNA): TGTGCCAGCAGCGACGGGACAGGATACACCGGGGAGCTGTTTTTT. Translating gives CASSDGTGYTGELFF.